This T cell receptor beta chain was obtained from a study of shared clonotypes between healthy human individuals. The study's findings and limits: The naive CD4 repertoires of several donors were compared, and approximately 4.5% of clonotypes were shared. What naive subsets generally showed was a larger estimated richness than memory subsets showed.

A word on this clone: Its antigen is not known. The same CDR3 can be traced to other DNA sequences in this sample.

The data were produced by immunoSEQ multiplex PCR, yet TCRdb's version contains in-frame clones alone and is incomplete. Of over a million clones listed, about 76% are singletons. CD45RA-negative memory and CD45RA+ naive subsets were split from the CD4+ cells. The sample was memory CD4+ T cells sorted from blood. The subset here: CD45RA-negative fraction. This receptor was identified in a man aged 18-30 years in good health.

DNA for the CDR3: TGCGCCAGCAGCCAAGACCGGGGCGGATCCTACGAGCAGTACTTC. Protein product: CASSQDRGGSYEQYF. The rearrangement uses TRBV4-3 and TRBJ2-7; TRBD1 or TRBD2 may be the D gene (5 bases each). The CDR3 has 15 residues. CDR1 is LGHNA and CDR2 is YSLEER in the germline V gene. V was pared by 0 bases and J by 1 base, with 10 bases between.